This is a list of T cell receptor beta chains from one sample in a study of T cells expressing NK-cell markers. Reanalyzing the 5' RACE reads, TCRdb keeps one entry per CDR3 protein, without DNA. The sample has a few hundred thousand distinct CDR3 sequences. Sequencing was performed on blood T cells: a sorted CD56 or NKG2C T cell subset, CD4+ or CD8+ T cells, or bulk PBMC T cells (not recorded which). Every receptor here comes from a woman aged 50 to 60 in good health. The CDR3 runs from the conserved cysteine through the conserved F or W. Each record gives: V gene, J gene, CDR3 protein.

TRBV12-5	TRBJ2-1	CASGLKVAGAYNEQFF
TRBV6-2/TRBV6-3	TRBJ2-2	CASNPDTGELFF
TRBV12-3/TRBV12-4	TRBJ1-5	CASSPNRVDQPQHF
TRBV14	TRBJ2-2	CASSQDWGQGELFF
TRBV5-1	TRBJ2-1	CASSSGLAGGRLHEQFF
TRBV2	TRBJ2-7	CAGERDQGYEQYF
TRBV20-1	TRBJ2-7	CSAREGLPSYEQYF
TRBV7-3	TRBJ1-2	CASSRGQSYGYTF
TRBV7-9	TRBJ2-5	CASTYLPGIQETQYF
TRBV27	TRBJ2-3	CASSFRLGTDTQYF
TRBV5-6	TRBJ2-3	CASSLRLAGSDTQYF
TRBV29-1	TRBJ2-1	CSAAPGQGYNEQFF
TRBV30	TRBJ2-1	CAWRLMRTSGDEQFF
TRBV28	TRBJ2-7	CASSSGTPVGPTYEQYF
TRBV4-1	TRBJ1-1	CASSQESRLTEAFF
TRBV5-1	TRBJ2-7	CASSLVEDSPGEQYF
TRBV4-1	TRBJ2-2	CASSQVTGKFTGELFF
TRBV12-3/TRBV12-4	TRBJ2-5	CASSVAGGHETQYF
TRBV7-9	TRBJ1-1	CASSLLPSGAFF
TRBV10-3	TRBJ1-1	CAISSGETEAFF
TRBV12-3/TRBV12-4	TRBJ2-1	CASSFGAPGGQFF
TRBV28	TRBJ2-7	CASRTGFYEQYF
TRBV4-2	TRBJ1-2	CASSQDPETGALGYTF
TRBV12-3/TRBV12-4	TRBJ1-1	CASSWAGLNTEAFF
TRBV11-2	TRBJ2-5	CASSAPGTSPRTQYF
TRBV7-8	TRBJ2-1	CASSWGLLHNEQFF
TRBV11-3	TRBJ2-5	CASTDLVETQYF
TRBV4-1	TRBJ2-6	CASSHGVFSGANVLTF
TRBV5-1	TRBJ2-1	CASSPLRDREGNEQFF
TRBV29-1	TRBJ2-7	CSASAADGGEQYF
TRBV18	TRBJ1-1	CASSPDRGAFF
TRBV5-1	TRBJ2-3	CASAAHDTQYF
TRBV3-1	TRBJ2-6	CASSLHGALGSSGANVLTF
TRBV27	TRBJ2-7	CASSLDWGLPEQYF
TRBV7-9	TRBJ2-5	CASSPPFRKGETQYF